This T cell receptor beta chain was recovered during a study of T cell responses to AZD1222 COVID-19 vaccine (dated by TCRdb to 2020 to 2023). Study-wide context: AZD1222 recipients whose second dose came at about 4 weeks and those whose second dose came at about 12 weeks were combined into one group, since spike-specific TCR depth and breadth did not differ between the two schedules. TCR sequencing covered about 230 trial participants: approximately 200 given two doses of AZD1222 and 26 given two doses of MenACWY control vaccine. Trial participants were enrolled by age into subgroups of 18-55, 56-69 and 70-plus years, and around 150, 29 and 61 TCR-sequenced participants, respectively, were included in these subgroups.

This specimen's time point label, interpreted: baseline before first vaccination. Vaccinee samples were obtained from the UK trials COV001 and COV002, which included a single-blind randomized controlled phase 2/3 trial of AZD1222 (ChAdOx1 nCoV-19) in healthy adults. Trial participant PBMC samples were collected at day 0 and day 28 after the second dose for TCRbeta chain sequencing. Worth noting for this clone: The specificity of this receptor is unknown. Base qualities are missing; no much larger clone stands one base away.

General findings and caveats noted by the study authors: No day 14 peak-response samples were available, so repertoires were characterized only after the peak T cell response. Reportedly, almost half of the unique spike-specific TCRs recognized epitopes lying outside the regions that are mutated in the B.1.351 and B.1.1.7 variants. Only five to seven AZD1222 recipients were SARS-CoV-2 seropositive at baseline, limiting conclusions about previously exposed vaccinees. Participants were mostly white British, with more females than males. The authors suggested clonal diversity may have been underestimated. CD4 TCRs associated with the vaccine covered the entire spike protein, and the dominant responses were in regions 160-218 and 743-854. A significant rise in spike-specific TCR breadth and depth was observed after two AZD1222 doses relative to day 0 and relative to MenACWY recipients. In the small 56-69-year group, the increase in depth fell short of significance, most likely because of low power.

CDR1 and CDR2, per the germline V gene (reference sequence), are SGHKS and YYEKEE. V loses 4 bases at its end and J loses 8 bases; junction bases beyond the gene matches: 9. From the cysteine through the phenylalanine, the CDR3 covers 15 amino acids. Just the 45-base CDR3 DNA is kept, in frame starting at base 1. The CDR3 regions of human TCRbeta chains were analyzed by immunosequencing. The authors' pipeline ran thus. Repertoire TCRs were checked for matches against a reference library of SARS-CoV-2-specific TCRs that had been generated using the MIRA antigen-specificity platform. Breadth was defined as the fraction of unique TCRs that were SARS-CoV-2-associated. Depth was defined as the fraction of total T cells that were SARS-CoV-2-associated. Using the MIRA data, each spike-specific TCR was mapped to the spike region that the TCR reacts to and placed in a CD4 or CD8 class. Log10-transformed breadth and depth values were compared by one-way ANOVA with Sidak's multiple comparisons tests. In TCRdb, the immuneACCESS table is reduced to in-frame sequences with V and J assigned. These tables do not hold every clone; where another copy was compared, an unresolved V gene accounts for under half, and the others remain unexplained. The DNA gave D and trimming, while V, J and clone size come from that table. The sample contains some 130,000 clones, over 75% of them found a single time. The ten biggest clones cover approximately 1.5% of the sample.

The sequence links TRBV5-5 to TRBJ1-4; TRBD1 lines up with 9 middle nucleotides. The TCR originated in an adult in good health. The source was peripheral blood, collected on day 0 of AZD1222 vaccination. The nucleotides are TGTGCCAGCAGCCCGACGGGACAGGGTCGAGAAAAACTGTTTTTT. Translated, this gives CASSPTGQGREKLFF.